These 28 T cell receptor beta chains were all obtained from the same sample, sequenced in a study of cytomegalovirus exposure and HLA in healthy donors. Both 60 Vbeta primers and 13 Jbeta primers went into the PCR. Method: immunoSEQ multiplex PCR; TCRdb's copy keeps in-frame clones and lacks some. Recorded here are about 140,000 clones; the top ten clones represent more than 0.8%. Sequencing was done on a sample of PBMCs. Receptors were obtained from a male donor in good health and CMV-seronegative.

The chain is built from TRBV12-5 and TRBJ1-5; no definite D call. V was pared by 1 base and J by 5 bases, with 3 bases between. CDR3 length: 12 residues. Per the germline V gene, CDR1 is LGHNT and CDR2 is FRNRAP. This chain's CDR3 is CASGLDYQPQHF. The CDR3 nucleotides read TGTGCTAGTGGTTTGGACTATCAGCCCCAGCATTTT.

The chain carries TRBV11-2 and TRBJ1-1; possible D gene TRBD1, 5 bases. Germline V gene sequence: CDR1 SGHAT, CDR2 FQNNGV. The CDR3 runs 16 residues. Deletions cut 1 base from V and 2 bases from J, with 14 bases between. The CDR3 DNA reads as TGTGCCAGCAGCTTAGTGGGGGGACCTCAAAACACTGAAGCTTTCTTT. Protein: CASSLVGGPQNTEAFF.

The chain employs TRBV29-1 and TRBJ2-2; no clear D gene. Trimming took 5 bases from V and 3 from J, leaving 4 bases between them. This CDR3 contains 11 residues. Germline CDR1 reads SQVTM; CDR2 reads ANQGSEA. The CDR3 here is CSVPDTGELFF. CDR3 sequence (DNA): TGCAGCGTTCCGGACACCGGGGAGCTGTTTTTT.

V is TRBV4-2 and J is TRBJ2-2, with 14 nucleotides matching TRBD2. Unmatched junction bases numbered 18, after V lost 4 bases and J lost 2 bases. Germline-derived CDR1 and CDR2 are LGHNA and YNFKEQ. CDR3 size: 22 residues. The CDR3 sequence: CASSPTRTSGGPHSLNTGELFF. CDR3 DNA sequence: TGTGCCAGCAGCCCAACTAGGACTAGCGGGGGGCCCCACTCCTTAAACACCGGGGAGCTGTTTTTT.

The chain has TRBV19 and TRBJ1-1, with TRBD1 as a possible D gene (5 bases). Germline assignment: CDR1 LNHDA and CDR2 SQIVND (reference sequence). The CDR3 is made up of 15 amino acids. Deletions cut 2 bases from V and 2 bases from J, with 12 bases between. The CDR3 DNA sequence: TGTGCCAGTAGTATATGGAACCAGGGAAACACTGAAGCTTTCTTT. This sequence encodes CASSIWNQGNTEAFF.

The CDR3 coding sequence is TGTGCCAGCAGCTTTTTGCACAGAGAAAATGAAAAACTGTTTTTT. Protein product: CASSFLHRENEKLFF. The chain combines TRBV5-5 with TRBJ1-4; D is uncertain. CDR3 length: 15 amino acids. The V gene's germline CDR1 is SGHKS and CDR2 YYEKEE (reference sequence). The V gene lost 2 bases and the J gene lost 5 bases, with 13 bases spanning the gap.

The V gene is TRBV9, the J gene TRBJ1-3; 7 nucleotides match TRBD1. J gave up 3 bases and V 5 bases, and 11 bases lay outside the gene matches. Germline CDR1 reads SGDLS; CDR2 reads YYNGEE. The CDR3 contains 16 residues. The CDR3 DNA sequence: TGTGCCAGCAGTGACAACCGGGACAGTTTTGGAAACACCATATATTTT. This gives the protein CASSDNRDSFGNTIYF.

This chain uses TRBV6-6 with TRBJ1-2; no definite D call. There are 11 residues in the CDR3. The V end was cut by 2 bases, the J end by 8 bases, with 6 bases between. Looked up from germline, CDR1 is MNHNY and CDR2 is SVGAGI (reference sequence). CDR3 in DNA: TGTGCCAGCAGTTACGCGGAAGGCTACACCTTC. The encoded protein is CASSYAEGYTF.

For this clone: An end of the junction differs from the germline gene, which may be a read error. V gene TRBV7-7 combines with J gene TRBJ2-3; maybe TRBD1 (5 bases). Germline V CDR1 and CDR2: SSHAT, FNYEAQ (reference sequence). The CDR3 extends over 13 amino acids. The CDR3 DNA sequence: TGTGCTAGCAGCCGACAGTACACAGATACGCAGTATTTT. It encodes CASSRQYTDTQYF. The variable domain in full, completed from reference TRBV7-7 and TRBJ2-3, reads GAGVSQSPRYKVTKRGQDVTLRCDPISSHATLYWYQQALGQGPEFLTYFNYEAQPDKSGLPSDRFSAERPEGSISTLTIQRTEQRDSAMYRCASSRQYTDTQYFGPGTRLTVL.

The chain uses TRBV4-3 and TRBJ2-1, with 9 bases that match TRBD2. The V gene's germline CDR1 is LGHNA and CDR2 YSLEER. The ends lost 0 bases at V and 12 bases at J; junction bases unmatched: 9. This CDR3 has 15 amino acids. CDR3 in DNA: TGCGCCAGCAGCCAAGAGGGTTCTAGCGGGACCACGCAGTTCTTC. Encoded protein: CASSQEGSSGTTQFF.

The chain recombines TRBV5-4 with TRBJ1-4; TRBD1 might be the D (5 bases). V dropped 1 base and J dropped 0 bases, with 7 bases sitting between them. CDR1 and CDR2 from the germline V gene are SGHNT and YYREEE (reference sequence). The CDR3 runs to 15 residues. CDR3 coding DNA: TGTGCCAGCAGCTTGCAGGGCCCAACTAATGAAAAACTGTTTTTT. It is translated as CASSLQGPTNEKLFF.

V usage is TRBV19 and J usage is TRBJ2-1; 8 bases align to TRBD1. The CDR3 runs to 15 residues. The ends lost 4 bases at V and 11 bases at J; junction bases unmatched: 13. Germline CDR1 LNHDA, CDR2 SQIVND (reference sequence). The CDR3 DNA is TGTGCCAGTAGTAATCCGGGACAGGTCCTTGGGAAGCAGTTCTTC. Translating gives CASSNPGQVLGKQFF.

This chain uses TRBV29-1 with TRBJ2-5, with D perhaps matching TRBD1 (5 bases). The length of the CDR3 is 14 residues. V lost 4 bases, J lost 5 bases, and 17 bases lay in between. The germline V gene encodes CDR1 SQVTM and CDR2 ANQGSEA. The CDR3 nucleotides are TGCAGCGTTGGTCAGGGAAGGGTTAGGGAGACCCAGTACTTC. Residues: CSVGQGRVRETQYF. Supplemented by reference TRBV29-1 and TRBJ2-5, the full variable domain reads SAVISQKPSRDICQRGTSLTIQCQVDSQVTMMFWYRQQPGQSLTLIATANQGSEATYESGFVIDKFPISRPNLTFSTLTVSNMSPEDSSIYLCSVGQGRVRETQYFGPGTRLLVL.

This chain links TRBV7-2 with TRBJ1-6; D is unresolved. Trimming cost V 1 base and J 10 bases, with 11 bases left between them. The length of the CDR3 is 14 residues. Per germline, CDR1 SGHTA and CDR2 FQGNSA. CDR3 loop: CASSLDPSGSPLHF. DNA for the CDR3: TGTGCCAGCAGCTTAGACCCATCGGGATCACCCCTCCACTTT. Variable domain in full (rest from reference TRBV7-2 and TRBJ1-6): GAGVSQSPSNKVTEKGKDVELRCDPISGHTALYWYRQSLGQGLEFLIYFQGNSAPDKSGLPSDRFSAERTGGSVSTLTIQRTQQEDSAVYLCASSLDPSGSPLHFGNGTRLTVT.

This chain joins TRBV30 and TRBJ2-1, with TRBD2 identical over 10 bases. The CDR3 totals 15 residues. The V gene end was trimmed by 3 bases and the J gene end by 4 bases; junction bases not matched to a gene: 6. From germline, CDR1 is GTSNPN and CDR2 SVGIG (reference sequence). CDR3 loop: CAWSLTSGIYNEQFF. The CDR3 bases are TGTGCCTGGAGCCTCACTAGCGGGATATACAATGAGCAGTTCTTC.

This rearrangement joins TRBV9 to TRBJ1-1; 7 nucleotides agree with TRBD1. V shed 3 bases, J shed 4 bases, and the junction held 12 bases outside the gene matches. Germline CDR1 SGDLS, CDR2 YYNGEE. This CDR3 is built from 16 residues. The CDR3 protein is CASSAGVGQAITEAFF. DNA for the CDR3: TGTGCCAGCAGCGCAGGGGTCGGACAGGCCATCACTGAAGCTTTCTTT. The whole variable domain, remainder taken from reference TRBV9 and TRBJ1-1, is DSGVTQTPKHLITATGQRVTLRCSPRSGDLSVYWYQQSLDQGLQFLIQYYNGEERAKGNILERFSAQQFPDLHSELNLSSLELGDSALYFCASSAGVGQAITEAFFGQGTRLTVV.

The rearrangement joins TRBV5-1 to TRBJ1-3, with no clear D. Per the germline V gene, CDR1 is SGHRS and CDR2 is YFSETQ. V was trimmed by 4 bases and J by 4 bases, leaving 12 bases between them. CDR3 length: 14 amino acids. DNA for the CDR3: TGCGCCAGCAGCCCAACAGCTCCCGGAAACACCATATATTTT. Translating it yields CASSPTAPGNTIYF.

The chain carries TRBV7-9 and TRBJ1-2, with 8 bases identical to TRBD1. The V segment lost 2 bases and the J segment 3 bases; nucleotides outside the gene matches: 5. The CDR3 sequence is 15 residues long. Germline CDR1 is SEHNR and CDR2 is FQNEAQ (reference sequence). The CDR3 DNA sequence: TGTGCCAGCAGCTTACGGGCAGGGGGCGACTATGGCTACACCTTC. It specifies CASSLRAGGDYGYTF.

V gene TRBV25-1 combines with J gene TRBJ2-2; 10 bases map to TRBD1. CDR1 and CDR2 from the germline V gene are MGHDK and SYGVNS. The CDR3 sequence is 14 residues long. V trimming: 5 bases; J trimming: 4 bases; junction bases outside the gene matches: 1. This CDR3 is CASSRDRGTGELFF. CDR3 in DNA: TGTGCCAGCAGTCGGGACAGGGGCACCGGGGAGCTGTTTTTT.

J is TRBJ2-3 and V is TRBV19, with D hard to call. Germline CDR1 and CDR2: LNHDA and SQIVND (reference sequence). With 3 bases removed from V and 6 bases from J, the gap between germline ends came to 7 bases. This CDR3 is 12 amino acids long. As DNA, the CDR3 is TGTGCCAGTAGTATTAAAGCGGATACGCAGTATTTT. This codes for CASSIKADTQYF.

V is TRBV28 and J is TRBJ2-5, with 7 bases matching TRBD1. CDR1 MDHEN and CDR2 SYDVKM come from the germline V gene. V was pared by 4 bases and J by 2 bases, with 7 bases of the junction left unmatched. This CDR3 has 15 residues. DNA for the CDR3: TGTGCCAGCAGTTCTCCCAACAGGGGACAAGAGACCCAGTACTTC. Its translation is CASSSPNRGQETQYF.

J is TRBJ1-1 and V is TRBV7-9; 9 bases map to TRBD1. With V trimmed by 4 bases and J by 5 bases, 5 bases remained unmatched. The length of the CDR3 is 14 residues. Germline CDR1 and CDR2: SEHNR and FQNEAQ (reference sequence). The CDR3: CASSSGTGRTEAFF. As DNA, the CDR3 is TGTGCCAGCAGCTCGGGGACAGGGAGGACTGAAGCTTTCTTT.

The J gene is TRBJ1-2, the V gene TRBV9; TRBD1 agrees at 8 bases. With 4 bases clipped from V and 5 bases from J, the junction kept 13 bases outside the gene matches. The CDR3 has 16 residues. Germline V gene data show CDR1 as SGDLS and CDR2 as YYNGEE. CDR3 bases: TGTGCCAGCAGCACCACCCCGGGACAGGCCCCTTATGGCTACACCTTC. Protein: CASSTTPGQAPYGYTF. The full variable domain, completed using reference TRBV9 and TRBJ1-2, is DSGVTQTPKHLITATGQRVTLRCSPRSGDLSVYWYQQSLDQGLQFLIQYYNGEERAKGNILERFSAQQFPDLHSELNLSSLELGDSALYFCASSTTPGQAPYGYTFGSGTRLTVV.

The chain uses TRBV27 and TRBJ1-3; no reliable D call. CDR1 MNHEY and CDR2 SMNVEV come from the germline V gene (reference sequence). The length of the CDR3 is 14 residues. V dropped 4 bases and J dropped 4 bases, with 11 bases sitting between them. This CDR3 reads CASSSRESGNTIYF. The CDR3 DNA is TGTGCCAGCAGTTCCCGAGAAAGCGGAAACACCATATATTTT.

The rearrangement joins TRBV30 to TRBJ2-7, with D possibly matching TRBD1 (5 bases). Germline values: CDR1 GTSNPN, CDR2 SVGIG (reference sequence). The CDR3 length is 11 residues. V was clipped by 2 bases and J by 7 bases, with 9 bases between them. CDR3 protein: CAWSPRTEQYF. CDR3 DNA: TGTGCCTGGAGTCCCCGGACAGAGCAGTACTTC.

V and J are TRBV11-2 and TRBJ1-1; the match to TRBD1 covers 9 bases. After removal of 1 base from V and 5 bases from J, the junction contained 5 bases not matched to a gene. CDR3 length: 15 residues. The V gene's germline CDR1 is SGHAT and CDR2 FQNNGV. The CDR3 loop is CASSLANRGRTEAFF. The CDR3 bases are TGTGCCAGCAGCTTAGCGAACAGGGGGCGGACTGAAGCTTTCTTT.

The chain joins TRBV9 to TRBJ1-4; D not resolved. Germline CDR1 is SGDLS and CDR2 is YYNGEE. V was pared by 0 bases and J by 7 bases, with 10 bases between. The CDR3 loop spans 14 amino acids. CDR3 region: CASSVDALSEKLFF. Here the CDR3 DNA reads TGTGCCAGCAGCGTAGACGCGCTTAGTGAAAAACTGTTTTTT.

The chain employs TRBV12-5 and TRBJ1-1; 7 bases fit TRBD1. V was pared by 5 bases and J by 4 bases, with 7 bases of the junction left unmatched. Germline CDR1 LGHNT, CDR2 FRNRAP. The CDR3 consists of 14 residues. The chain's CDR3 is CASGETGAGTEAFF. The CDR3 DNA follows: TGTGCTAGTGGTGAAACAGGGGCGGGCACTGAAGCTTTCTTT.